This T cell receptor beta chain was obtained from a study of CD8 T cells in ankylosing spondylitis. Whole-study results and caveats: Disease-linked clones were CD8+ and relatively rare in peripheral blood. Blood of patients with ankylosing spondylitis appeared to be characterized by a TCR beta motif of eight highly homologous variants.

The sample holds many counts of this clonotype. No antigen is known for it. Quantitative 5'-RACE with molecular barcodes was used to make the TCR beta libraries. TCRdb redid the calling of the 5' RACE reads with MiXCR, one entry per CDR3 protein. The sample includes around 330,000 distinct CDR3 sequences, 11% of them seen just once. The CDR3 length is 19 residues. V was cut by 1 base and J by 3 bases, with 21 bases left in between. The germline CDR1 and CDR2 sequences are PRHDT and FYEKMQ (reference sequence). The genes are TRBV13 and TRBJ2-2; tentatively, D is TRBD1 (6 bases). This clonotype originated in a female donor with ankylosing spondylitis or in good health (not recorded which). The sample comprised blood, either unsorted or a sorted T cell fraction (not recorded which). CDR3 in DNA: TGTGCCAGCAGCTTAGTTGAGCCAGGAGACAGGTCCTACACCGGGGAGCTGTTTTTT. It specifies CASSLVEPGDRSYTGELFF. Full variable domain (remainder filled in from reference TRBV13 and TRBJ2-2): AAGVIQSPRHLIKEKRETATLKCYPIPRHDTVYWYQQGPGQDPQFLISFYEKMQSDKGSIPDRFSAQQFSDYHSELNMSSLELGDSALYFCASSLVEPGDRSYTGELFFGEGSRLTVL.